This passage covers 19 T cell receptor beta chains from one sample sequenced in a study of OX40 agonist ivuxolimab in advanced cancers. This table comes from immunoSEQ multiplex PCR, and its TCRdb copy is limited to in-frame clones, with some not included. The sample comprises fewer than 110,000 clones, under 95% of which are singletons, and roughly 1.2% rests with the top ten. Sequenced material: CD4+ or CD8+ T cells sorted from blood, taken in a trial of the OX40 agonist ivuxolimab. The receptors originated from an adult with an advanced solid tumor such as melanoma, head and neck, liver or kidney cancer.

The chain is built from TRBV9 and TRBJ1-5, with D unresolved. The CDR3 sequence is 13 residues long. Germline CDR1 is SGDLS and CDR2 is YYNGEE. Trimming removed 2 bases at V and 7 bases at J, with 10 bases between. The CDR3 DNA sequence: TGTGCCAGCAGCGTGAGGGTAGACCAGCCCCAGCATTTT. Protein: CASSVRVDQPQHF.

The chain has TRBV25-1 and TRBJ2-3; D perhaps matches TRBD2 (6 bases). The CDR3 sequence is 15 residues long. CDR1 and CDR2 (germline): MGHDK, SYGVNS. Trimming took 4 bases from V and 0 from J, leaving 11 bases between them. The CDR3, as DNA: TGTGCCAGCAGTGGACTAGTCCCTAGCACAGATACGCAGTATTTT. Its protein is CASSGLVPSTDTQYF.

This clone was detected a few times. The chain links TRBV27 to TRBJ2-7, with 7 bases fitting TRBD2. Germline-derived CDR1 and CDR2 are MNHEY and SMNVEV (reference sequence). The V and J ends lost 2 bases and 3 bases, in that order; junction bases with no gene match: 4. This CDR3 contains 14 residues. This CDR3 is CASSLQAGNYEQYF. Written as DNA, the CDR3 is TGTGCCAGCAGTTTACAAGCGGGGAACTACGAGCAGTACTTC.

This clone was detected once. This chain uses TRBV7-2 with TRBJ2-1; 8 positions match TRBD2. This CDR3 region has 15 residues. The J segment lost 5 bases and the V segment lost 2 bases, leaving 5 bases of the junction unmatched. From germline, CDR1 is SGHTA and CDR2 FQGNSA. CDR3 bases: TGTGCCAGCAGCTTAAGTCTAGCGGGTAACAATGAGCAGTTCTTC. It translates to CASSLSLAGNNEQFF.

The chain has TRBV27 and TRBJ1-4; D not resolved. This CDR3 region has 13 residues. Deletions cut 5 bases from V and 13 bases from J, with 17 bases between. Per the germline V gene, CDR1 is MNHEY and CDR2 is SMNVEV (reference sequence). The CDR3 nucleotides are TGTGCCAGCAGTCCCAACACTCCGGCTTTACTGTTTTTT. Translating it yields CASSPNTPALLFF.

The V gene is TRBV7-2, the J gene TRBJ1-4, with D unclear. V gave up 3 bases and J gave up 0 bases, with 5 bases separating them. The V gene's germline CDR1 is SGHTA and CDR2 FQGNSA. The CDR3 runs to 14 residues. CDR3 coding DNA: TGTGCCAGCAGCTTTACAGCAACTAATGAAAAACTGTTTTTT. It codes for CASSFTATNEKLFF.

The chain uses TRBV5-6 and TRBJ1-1; TRBD1 aligns across 7 bases. The CDR3 runs 19 residues. Losses at the gene ends were 0 bases for V and 1 base for J; bases not matched to a gene: 15. Germline values: CDR1 SGHDT, CDR2 YYEEEE. DNA for the CDR3: TGTGCCAGCAGCTTGGTTCGGCGCCAGGGGGGTTTTGCGAACACTGAAGCTTTCTTT. The encoded protein is CASSLVRRQGGFANTEAFF.

The chain joins TRBV27 to TRBJ1-3; TRBD1 matches at 7 bases. V dropped 5 bases and J dropped 0; count of bases not matched to a gene: 7. The V gene's germline CDR1 is MNHEY and CDR2 SMNVEV (reference sequence). This CDR3 contains 16 residues. The chain's CDR3 is CASSPSGQYSGNTIYF. In nucleotides, the CDR3 is TGTGCCAGCAGTCCCTCGGGACAGTACTCTGGAAACACCATATATTTT.

CDR3 in DNA: TGTGCCAGCAGCCGCGGGACTAGCGGAACCGGGGAGCTGTTTTTT. This codes for CASSRGTSGTGELFF. This chain uses TRBV7-3 with TRBJ2-2; 11 bases are shared with TRBD2. The V gene end was trimmed by 5 bases and the J gene end by 5 bases; junction bases not matched to a gene: 4. Germline loops: CDR1 SGHTA, CDR2 FQGTGA. The CDR3 spans 15 residues.

The chain is built from TRBV6-5 and TRBJ2-3, with D maybe TRBD2 (6 bases). V gave up 5 bases and J gave up 1 base, with 13 bases separating them. CDR1 is MNHEY, CDR2 SVGAGI, per germline. This CDR3 is built from 15 residues. This CDR3 is CASSRRELGTDTQYF. The CDR3 nucleotides read TGTGCCAGCAGTCGTCGGGAGCTTGGCACAGATACGCAGTATTTT.

The chain joins TRBV4-3 to TRBJ2-2, with D possibly TRBD1 on 6 matching bases. This CDR3 is 17 amino acids long. Trimming left V 2 bases short and J 5 bases short, with 18 bases between. The germline gives CDR1 LGHNA, CDR2 YSLEER. DNA for the CDR3: TGCGCCAGCAGCCAACCAGGGGTCTTGGGTTGGACCGGGGAGCTGTTTTTT. Amino acid sequence: CASSQPGVLGWTGELFF.

This clone was found once. The chain combines TRBV11-2 with TRBJ2-7; D might be TRBD2 (6 bases). Germline CDR1 and CDR2: SGHAT and FQNNGV. V shed 3 bases and J shed 6 bases, with 15 bases lying between them. The CDR3 has 14 amino acids. The CDR3: CASSLMRGPGEQYF. The DNA of the CDR3 is TGTGCCAGCAGCTTGATGCGGGGCCCGGGCGAGCAGTACTTC.

V is TRBV7-2 and J is TRBJ1-5, with D uncertain. With 3 bases removed from V and 0 bases from J, the gap between germline ends came to 9 bases. The germline CDR1 and CDR2 sequences are SGHTA and FQGNSA. The CDR3 covers 15 residues. The CDR3: CASSFDDYSNQPQHF. CDR3 DNA: TGTGCCAGCAGCTTCGACGACTATAGCAATCAGCCCCAGCATTTT.

The table lists this clone with a few counts. The CDR3 loop reads CASSAARGTGGHGYTF. CDR3 DNA: TGTGCCAGCAGCGCCGCGCGCGGGACAGGTGGGCATGGCTACACCTTC. This chain joins TRBV9 and TRBJ1-2, with TRBD1 matching over 8 bases. Trimming at V came to 3 bases and at J to 6 bases, leaving 13 bases not matched to a gene. The CDR3 is 16 residues long. Germline V lookup: CDR1 SGDLS, CDR2 YYNGEE.

The V gene is TRBV6-5, the J gene TRBJ1-2; D possibly corresponds to TRBD1 (6 bases). There are 11 residues in the CDR3. Germline CDR1 and CDR2: MNHEY and SVGAGI. Trimming shortened V by 4 bases and J by 8 bases, and 8 bases separated the two germline ends. For the CDR3, the DNA is TGTGCCAGCAGTTCCCAGGGGGGCTACACCTTC. It codes for CASSSQGGYTF.

The rearrangement links TRBV27 to TRBJ2-3; D unclear. Trimming took off 1 base at V and 2 bases at J, with 7 bases between the two ends. The germline V gene encodes CDR1 MNHEY and CDR2 SMNVEV (reference sequence). This CDR3 region has 14 residues. CDR3 coding DNA: TGTGCCAGCAGTTTATACCCAGCCACAGATACGCAGTATTTT. Translated: CASSLYPATDTQYF.

The chain recombines TRBV5-1 with TRBJ2-7; D is perhaps TRBD1 (6 bases). V lost 4 bases and J 2 bases, leaving 16 bases between the germline ends. The CDR3 has 15 residues. Germline CDR1 is SGHRS and CDR2 is YFSETQ. CDR3 region: CASSGQQTGTYEQYF. In nucleotides, the CDR3 is TGCGCCAGCAGCGGTCAACAGACAGGTACCTACGAGCAGTACTTC.

J is TRBJ1-1 and V is TRBV19; D not certain. The germline gives CDR1 LNHDA, CDR2 SQIVND (reference sequence). The CDR3 is 12 residues long. The V end lost 3 bases, the J end lost 2 bases, and 4 bases lay between the germline ends. The CDR3 DNA follows: TGTGCCAGTAGTATTAGTAACACTGAAGCTTTCTTT. Its protein product is CASSISNTEAFF. The entire variable domain, with the rest obtained from reference TRBV19 and TRBJ1-1, is as follows: DGGITQSPKYLFRKEGQNVTLSCEQNLNHDAMYWYRQDPGQGLRLIYYSQIVNDFQKGDIAEGYSVSREKKESFPLTVTSAQKNPTAFYLCASSISNTEAFFGQGTRLTVV.

The chain has TRBV4-2 and TRBJ2-7; 8 bases match TRBD1. V gave up 4 bases and J gave up 5 bases; unmatched junction bases: 7. Germline lookup yields CDR1 LGHNA and CDR2 YNFKEQ. This CDR3 comprises 14 residues. The CDR3 reads CASSPDRDVHEQYF. CDR3 sequence (DNA): TGTGCCAGCAGCCCGGACAGGGATGTCCACGAGCAGTACTTC.